A selection of T cell receptor beta chains follows, all from one sample in a study of prognosis after radiotherapy for stage I lung cancer. TCRdb redid the calling of the multiplex PCR reads with MiXCR, one entry per CDR3 protein. The sample shows some 27,000 distinct CDR3 sequences, about 41% of them seen only once. Sample: PBMCs, taken before or after stereotactic body radiation therapy (not recorded which). The receptors come from a donor aged 50 or older with non-small cell lung cancer. Each CDR3 is given with its conserved first and last residue. D genes are given only for firm matches. Where a row states a size, it is once, few, many or the class of an expanded clone; other rows omit it.

J	D	size	V	CDR3	DNA
TRBJ1-5	NA	NA	TRBV20-1	CSAFPPGDYSNQPQHF	TGCAGTGCATTCCCACCCGGGGACTATAGCAATCAGCCCCAGCATTTT
TRBJ1-4	NA	many	TRBV11-2	CASSSRGRDYEKLFF	TGTGCCAGCAGCTCCCGGGGTAGGGACTATGAAAAACTGTTTTTT
TRBJ2-3	TRBD2	NA	TRBV7-9	CASSLTLGGSTDTQYF	TGTGCCAGCAGCTTAACGCTCGGGGGGAGCACAGATACGCAGTATTTT
TRBJ1-2	NA	many	TRBV4-3	CASSQEPSMVNYGYTF	TGCGCCAGCAGCCAAGAGCCGTCGATGGTCAACTATGGCTACACCTTC
TRBJ1-1	NA	many	TRBV2	CASSQDGALRAFF	TGTGCCAGCAGTCAAGACGGGGCCCTGCGAGCTTTCTTT
TRBJ2-7	NA	medium-sized	TRBV11-3	CASSTRGTSYEQYF	TGTGCCAGCAGCACAAGGGGGACCTCCTACGAGCAGTACTTC
TRBJ2-7	NA	many	TRBV10-3	CAIRPESSYEQYF	TGTGCCATCAGGCCTGAGAGCTCCTACGAGCAGTACTTC
TRBJ1-5	NA	many	TRBV7-2	CASSLLSARQPQHF	TGTGCCAGCAGCTTACTTTCCGCCAGGCAGCCCCAGCATTTT
TRBJ2-5	NA	many	TRBV13	CASSLGWSGQETQYF	TGTGCCAGCAGCTTAGGGTGGAGCGGCCAAGAGACCCAGTACTTC
TRBJ2-6	TRBD1	many	TRBV5-1	CASSSTGEPGANVLTF	TGCGCCAGCAGCTCGACAGGGGAGCCGGGGGCCAACGTCCTGACTTTC
TRBJ2-6	NA	medium-sized	TRBV5-1	CASSTAGINVLTF	TGCGCCAGCAGCACGGCCGGGATTAACGTCCTGACTTTC
TRBJ2-7	TRBD1	many	TRBV7-8	CASSPRQGSTYEQYF	TGTGCCAGCAGCCCTAGACAGGGCTCCACCTACGAGCAGTACTTC
TRBJ2-7	NA	many	TRBV9	CASSTGPSYEQYF	TGTGCCAGCAGCACCGGGCCCTCCTACGAGCAGTACTTC
TRBJ2-3	TRBD2	NA	TRBV7-9	CASSFGGTSILDTQYF	TGTGCCAGCAGCTTTGGTGGGACTAGCATTCTGGATACGCAGTATTTT
TRBJ2-1	NA	once	TRBV27	CASSPDAFLSYNEQFF	TGTGCCAGCAGTCCGGACGCCTTCCTCTCCTACAATGAGCAGTTCTTC
TRBJ1-1	NA	many	TRBV7-4	CASTFEAFF	TGTGCCAGCACTTTTGAAGCTTTCTTT
TRBJ1-6	NA	many	TRBV11-2	CASSLKGTNSPLHF	TGTGCCAGCAGCTTGAAGGGTACTAATTCACCCCTCCACTTT
TRBJ2-5	TRBD2	many	TRBV10-3	CAISRGGEQETQYF	TGTGCCATCAGTCGCGGGGGGGAACAAGAGACCCAGTACTTC
TRBJ2-7	NA	many	TRBV20-1	CSVVRTPSYEQYF	TGCAGTGTTGTCCGAACACCCTCCTACGAGCAGTACTTC
TRBJ1-1	NA	many	TRBV4-2	CASSRYQAAGAEAFF	TGTGCCAGCAGCCGATACCAGGCAGCGGGGGCTGAAGCTTTCTTT
TRBJ1-1	TRBD1	few	TRBV29-1	CSVDKTGGRTEAFF	TGCAGCGTTGATAAGACAGGGGGCAGGACTGAAGCTTTCTTT
TRBJ2-2	NA	NA	TRBV6-5	CASSYGITGELFF	TGTGCCAGCAGTTACGGGATCACCGGGGAGCTGTTTTTT
TRBJ1-2	NA	NA	TRBV6-2/TRBV6-3	CASSRQDHGYTF	TGTGCCAGCAGCAGGCAGGACCATGGCTACACCTTC
TRBJ2-7	NA	medium-sized	TRBV27	CASRARSGYEQYF	TGTGCCAGCAGAGCTAGAAGTGGTTACGAGCAGTACTTC
TRBJ2-6	TRBD1	many	TRBV2	CASSGLDRGGPGANVLTF	TGTGCCAGCAGTGGCCTGGACAGGGGGGGACCTGGGGCCAACGTCCTGACTTTC
TRBJ1-1	NA	many	TRBV2	CASEGYTEAFF	TGTGCCAGCGAGGGGTACACTGAAGCTTTCTTT
TRBJ1-1	NA	many	TRBV5-5	CASSPGRGLNTEAFF	TGTGCCAGCAGTCCTGGACGCGGCTTGAACACTGAAGCTTTCTTT
TRBJ2-1	TRBD2	many	TRBV20-1	CSAGSPGLAINEQFF	TGCAGTGCTGGGAGCCCGGGACTAGCCATCAATGAGCAGTTCTTC
TRBJ2-2	NA	NA	TRBV7-2	CAGSPVVPGELFF	TGTGCCGGCAGCCCCGTTGTCCCCGGTGAGCTGTTTTTT
TRBJ1-6	NA	many	TRBV27	CASSLIRGAYNSPLHF	TGTGCCAGCAGTTTAATAAGGGGCGCCTATAATTCACCCCTCCACTTT
TRBJ1-5	NA	NA	TRBV20-1	CSAIAGTGGNQPQHF	TGCAGTGCTATAGCCGGTACAGGCGGAAATCAGCCCCAGCATTTT
TRBJ2-1	NA	NA	TRBV20-1	CSARVRGPSYNEQFF	TGCAGTGCTAGAGTTAGGGGTCCCTCCTACAATGAGCAGTTCTTC
TRBJ2-1	TRBD2	NA	TRBV20-1	CSDRGGRDGAYSEQFF	TGCAGTGATAGAGGCGGGAGGGATGGGGCATACAGTGAGCAGTTCTTC
TRBJ1-3	TRBD1	many	TRBV5-5	CASSLDPGTGRTGNTIYF	TGTGCCAGCAGCTTGGATCCCGGGACAGGGAGGACTGGAAACACCATATATTTT
TRBJ1-2	NA	NA	TRBV6-6	CASSYSGAQGRGYAF	TGTGCCAGCAGTTACTCGGGGGCCCAGGGTCGGGGCTACGCCTTC
TRBJ2-2	NA	NA	TRBV6-1	CASGSTPGTGELFF	TGTGCCAGCGGGAGTACACCCGGGACCGGGGAGCTGTTTTTT
TRBJ1-5	NA	NA	TRBV6-2/TRBV6-3	CASSESPIGPQPQHF	TGTGCCAGCAGTGAATCACCCATTGGGCCCCAGCCCCAGCATTTT
TRBJ2-2	TRBD2	NA	TRBV29-1	CSVVGTRPGTGELSF	TGCAGCGTCGTAGGGACTAGACCTGGTACCGGGGAGCTGTCTTTT
TRBJ2-1	NA	many	TRBV11-2	CASSLGSPYNEQFF	TGTGCCAGCAGCTTAGGGTCCCCTTACAATGAGCAGTTCTTC
TRBJ1-1	NA	NA	TRBV27	CASSLFRGNEAFF	TGTGCCAGCAGTTTGTTTCGCGGGAATGAAGCTTTCTTT
TRBJ2-3	TRBD2	many	TRBV3-1	CASSPRYGTSGGRTDTQYF	TGTGCCAGCAGCCCCCGGTACGGTACTAGCGGGGGACGCACAGATACGCAGTATTTT
TRBJ2-7	TRBD1	many	TRBV6-5	CASSYSWDRGSYEQYF	TGTGCCAGCAGTTACTCGTGGGACAGGGGTTCCTACGAGCAGTACTTC
TRBJ2-5	TRBD2	many	TRBV28	CASSPAGSETQYF	TGTGCCAGCAGTCCAGCGGGATCAGAGACCCAGTACTTC
TRBJ2-2	TRBD2	NA	TRBV2	CASSQTSGSWNTGELFF	TGTGCCAGCAGCCAGACTAGCGGGAGCTGGAACACCGGGGAGCTGTTTTTT
TRBJ1-1	TRBD1	NA	TRBV10-3	CAISTTGTDTEAFF	TGTGCCATCAGTACGACAGGGACGGACACTGAAGCTTTCTTT
TRBJ2-1	TRBD1	many	TRBV10-3	CAIRRQGTVNEQFF	TGTGCCATCAGGCGACAGGGTACTGTCAATGAGCAGTTCTTC
TRBJ1-5	NA	many	TRBV6-1	CASIGEGNQPQHF	TGTGCCAGCATTGGGGAGGGCAATCAGCCCCAGCATTTT
TRBJ2-6	NA	many	TRBV19	CATDGRFSGANVLTF	TGTGCCACGGACGGCCGTTTTTCTGGGGCCAACGTCCTGACTTTC
TRBJ2-7	NA	many	TRBV7-9	CASSLAGTQTYEQYF	TGTGCCAGCAGCTTAGCCGGGACCCAGACCTACGAGCAGTACTTC
TRBJ1-5	NA	many	TRBV6-1	CASGKDQPQHF	TGTGCCAGCGGCAAGGATCAGCCCCAGCATTTT
TRBJ2-7	NA	NA	TRBV7-2	CASSLAWPSSSYEQYF	TGTGCCAGCAGCTTAGCATGGCCTTCCAGCTCCTACGAGCAGTACTTC
TRBJ2-2	TRBD2	many	TRBV11-2	CASSPKGLAEGLDTGELFF	TGTGCCAGCAGCCCCAAAGGACTAGCGGAGGGGCTGGACACCGGGGAGCTGTTTTTT
TRBJ1-1	NA	NA	TRBV5-1	CASSLQATNTEAFF	TGTGCCAGCAGCTTACAGGCAACGAACACTGAAGCTTTCTTT
TRBJ2-5	NA	many	TRBV5-1	CASTLDTNQETQYF	TGCGCCAGCACCCTGGACACCAACCAAGAGACCCAGTACTTC
TRBJ2-7	TRBD1	many	TRBV5-1	CASSPTGNYEQYF	TGCGCCAGCAGCCCGACAGGGAACTACGAGCAGTACTTC
TRBJ2-3	TRBD2	many	TRBV11-1	CASSSRGGDLTDTQYF	TGTGCCAGCAGCTCCCGGGGGGGGGACCTCACAGATACGCAGTATTTT
TRBJ2-1	TRBD1	many	TRBV12-3/TRBV12-4	CASSSYRGRDNEQFF	TGTGCCAGCAGTTCCTACAGGGGACGGGACAATGAGCAGTTCTTC